The rows below give T cell receptor beta chains drawn from one sample of a study of blood T cell repertoires in COVID-19. Repertoires were generated with immunoSEQ multiplex PCR, while TCRdb's copy carries only in-frame clones and drops some. The sample carries some 210,000 clones, 80% to 90% recorded once. The sample taken for sequencing was peripheral blood. These receptors all come from a man in his fifties or sixties with active or convalescent COVID-19. CDR3s include the opening cysteine and the closing phenylalanine or tryptophan. Fields, in order: CDR3 length, clone size, J gene, D gene, V gene, CDR3 DNA, CDR3 protein. A D gene is named only where the DNA matches it firmly. Clone size, where shown, is once, few, many, or a class for clones that have expanded.

length: 13; size: .; J: TRBJ1-1; D: .; V: TRBV30; DNA: TGTGCCTGGAGTTTGAAGGGGGTTACTGAAGCTTTCTTT; CDR3: CAWSLKGVTEAFF
length: 15; size: .; J: TRBJ2-7; D: TRBD2; V: TRBV2; DNA: TGTGCCAGCAGTAATACTAGCGGGAACTCCTACGAGCAGTACTTC; CDR3: CASSNTSGNSYEQYF
length: 14; size: .; J: TRBJ1-2; D: TRBD1; V: TRBV14; DNA: TGTGCCAGCAGCCAAGAGGCAGGGGGTTATGGCTACACCTTC; CDR3: CASSQEAGGYGYTF
length: 16; size: .; J: TRBJ2-7; D: TRBD2; V: TRBV18; DNA: TGTGCCAGCTCACCAGGGGAACTAGCGGTGTCCTACGAGCAGTACTTC; CDR3: CASSPGELAVSYEQYF
length: 16; size: few; J: TRBJ1-2; D: TRBD1; V: TRBV2; DNA: TGTGCCAGCAGGGACGCTAGGACAGGGGTTAACTATGGCTACACCTTC; CDR3: CASRDARTGVNYGYTF
length: 15; size: once; J: TRBJ2-3; D: TRBD2; V: TRBV3-1/TRBV3-2; DNA: TGTGCCAGCAGCTCCGCGGGAGGGCCGGAAGATACGCAGTATTTT; CDR3: CASSSAGGPEDTQYF
length: 15; size: .; J: TRBJ1-1; D: .; V: TRBV16; DNA: TGTGCCAGCAGCCAAACCCCAGGGGTCGATACGGTAGCTTTCTTT; CDR3: CASSQTPGVDTVAFF
length: 15; size: .; J: TRBJ2-7; D: TRBD2; V: TRBV3-1/TRBV3-2; DNA: TGTGCCAGCAGCCATACGGGACTAACCTCCTACGAGCAGTACTTC; CDR3: CASSHTGLTSYEQYF
length: 13; size: .; J: TRBJ2-2; D: .; V: TRBV3-1/TRBV3-2; DNA: TGTGCCAGCAGCCTAGTCGGCACCGGGGAGCTGTTTTTT; CDR3: CASSLVGTGELFF
length: 13; size: .; J: TRBJ1-5; D: .; V: TRBV6-5; DNA: TGTGCCAGCACCGGGGGGTGGAATCAGCCCCAGCATTTT; CDR3: CASTGGWNQPQHF
length: 16; size: .; J: TRBJ2-3; D: TRBD1; V: TRBV11-2; DNA: TGTGCCAGCAGCTTAGGACAGGGAATGAAAACAGATACGCAGTATTTT; CDR3: CASSLGQGMKTDTQYF
length: 17; size: .; J: TRBJ2-1; D: TRBD1; V: TRBV19; DNA: TGTGCCAGTAGTCCCCTAGGGACAGGGGGGGTGTCGGGTGAGCAGTTCTTC; CDR3: CASSPLGTGGVSGEQFF
length: 12; size: .; J: TRBJ2-5; D: .; V: TRBV18; DNA: TGTGCCAGCTCACCATCCAAAGAGACCCAGTACTTC; CDR3: CASSPSKETQYF
length: 14; size: .; J: TRBJ1-4; D: TRBD1; V: TRBV5-1; DNA: TGCGCCAGCAGCCCGGGACAGCCACTTGAAAAACTGTTTTTT; CDR3: CASSPGQPLEKLFF
length: 15; size: once; J: TRBJ1-1; D: .; V: TRBV9; DNA: TGTGCCAGCAGCGCGGACCTGGGGGGGAACACTGAAGCTTTCTTT; CDR3: CASSADLGGNTEAFF
length: 15; size: .; J: TRBJ1-2; D: .; V: TRBV9; DNA: TGTGCCAGCAGCGTAGATGAGGGGGTAGGGTATGGCTACACCTTC; CDR3: CASSVDEGVGYGYTF
length: 17; size: .; J: TRBJ1-2; D: .; V: TRBV7-2; DNA: TGTGCCAGCAGCTTAGGGAGTTTCGGGGTTTTCGGCTATGGCTACACCTTC; CDR3: CASSLGSFGVFGYGYTF
length: 16; size: .; J: TRBJ2-5; D: TRBD1; V: TRBV7-9; DNA: TGTGCCAGCAGCCTACTCGGGACAGGGCGCCAAGAGACCCAGTACTTC; CDR3: CASSLLGTGRQETQYF
length: 15; size: once; J: TRBJ1-3; D: TRBD1; V: TRBV5-6; DNA: TGTGCCAGCAGCCTTGGGACAGACTCTGGAAACACCATATATTTT; CDR3: CASSLGTDSGNTIYF
length: 17; size: .; J: TRBJ2-3; D: TRBD2; V: TRBV5-1; DNA: TGCGCCAGCAGCTTGCCTAGCGGGGGGGCAGGGACAGATACGCAGTATTTT; CDR3: CASSLPSGGAGTDTQYF
length: 13; size: .; J: TRBJ2-7; D: .; V: TRBV14; DNA: TGTGCCAGCAGCCGACTAGATGGGGACGAGCAGTACTTC; CDR3: CASSRLDGDEQYF
length: 16; size: .; J: TRBJ2-7; D: TRBD2; V: TRBV5-5; DNA: TGTGCCAGCAGCCTCATAGCGGGGGCGGACTCCTACGAGCAGTACTTC; CDR3: CASSLIAGADSYEQYF
length: 16; size: .; J: TRBJ1-5; D: TRBD1; V: TRBV19; DNA: TGTGCCAGTAGTATTTCCTCAGGGGGCAGCAATCAGCCCCAGCATTTT; CDR3: CASSISSGGSNQPQHF
length: 15; size: .; J: TRBJ2-5; D: TRBD2; V: TRBV28; DNA: TGTGCCAGCAGTCCCTGGCGGGAGGGCCGAAAGACCCAGTACTTC; CDR3: CASSPWREGRKTQYF
length: 14; size: .; J: TRBJ2-3; D: .; V: TRBV10-3; DNA: TGTGCCATCAGAGCGCAGACGACCACCGATACGCAGTATTTT; CDR3: CAIRAQTTTDTQYF
length: 13; size: .; J: TRBJ1-2; D: .; V: TRBV5-1; DNA: TGCGCCAGCAGCTTGGATGACAGCCGGGGCTACACCTTC; CDR3: CASSLDDSRGYTF
length: 17; size: .; J: TRBJ2-1; D: TRBD2; V: TRBV5-4; DNA: TGTGCCAGCAGAACGGGACTAGAGATCTCGTCCTACAATGAGCAGTTCTTC; CDR3: CASRTGLEISSYNEQFF
length: 15; size: .; J: TRBJ2-3; D: TRBD2; V: TRBV4-1; DNA: TGCGCCAGCAGTCGCCAGCGGGAGGGCACAGATACGCAGTATTTT; CDR3: CASSRQREGTDTQYF
length: 13; size: .; J: TRBJ1-1; D: .; V: TRBV10-2; DNA: TGCGCCAGCAAGAGTGGGGGCAACACTGAAGCTTTCTTT; CDR3: CASKSGGNTEAFF
length: 13; size: .; J: TRBJ2-2; D: .; V: TRBV12-3/TRBV12-4; DNA: TGTGCCAGCGGCAGGGGGAACACCGGGGAGCTGTTTTTT; CDR3: CASGRGNTGELFF
length: 19; size: once; J: TRBJ1-2; D: .; V: TRBV19; DNA: TGTGCCAGTATCACTCTAGCGGGGTTGCCCATCCTCGCACCCTATGGCTACACCTTC; CDR3: CASITLAGLPILAPYGYTF
length: 14; size: once; J: TRBJ1-1; D: .; V: TRBV9; DNA: TGTGCCAGCAGCTTAGCAGCAGGGAACACTGAAGCTTTCTTT; CDR3: CASSLAAGNTEAFF
length: 15; size: .; J: TRBJ2-7; D: TRBD1; V: TRBV2; DNA: TGTGCCAGCAGTAGCCGGGACAGGGGACCCTACGAGCAGTACTTC; CDR3: CASSSRDRGPYEQYF
length: 16; size: .; J: TRBJ2-5; D: TRBD2; V: TRBV9; DNA: TGTGCCAGCAGCGTAGGCAAACTAGCGGGAGACGAGACCCAGTACTTC; CDR3: CASSVGKLAGDETQYF
length: 15; size: .; J: TRBJ2-2; D: .; V: TRBV6-6; DNA: TGTGCCAGCAGTTACCCCAGCGCGGAACCCGGGGAGCTGTTTTTT; CDR3: CASSYPSAEPGELFF
length: 16; size: .; J: TRBJ1-2; D: TRBD1; V: TRBV2; DNA: TGTGCCAGCAGTGAAGCGCTAAAGGGGGCGCTTTATGGCTACACCTTC; CDR3: CASSEALKGALYGYTF
length: 16; size: .; J: TRBJ2-3; D: TRBD2; V: TRBV5-1; DNA: TGCGCCAGCAGCTACTGGACTAGCGGGGAGACAGATACGCAGTATTTT; CDR3: CASSYWTSGETDTQYF
length: 14; size: .; J: TRBJ1-1; D: .; V: TRBV6-5; DNA: TGTGCCAGCACCCCCACCCCGGGTTACACTGAAGCTTTCTTT; CDR3: CASTPTPGYTEAFF
length: 15; size: .; J: TRBJ2-1; D: .; V: TRBV2; DNA: TGTGCCAGCAGTGAAGCGCGGCCTCGATACAATGAGCAGTTCTTC; CDR3: CASSEARPRYNEQFF
length: 16; size: .; J: TRBJ2-1; D: .; V: TRBV10-1; DNA: TGCGCCAGCAGTGAGTCGACGAAGGGAGGACGCAATGAGCAGTTCTTC; CDR3: CASSESTKGGRNEQFF
length: 16; size: .; J: TRBJ2-7; D: TRBD2; V: TRBV7-8; DNA: TGTGCCAGCAGCTGGGGGTTTAGCGGGAGTTCCTACGAGCAGTACTTC; CDR3: CASSWGFSGSSYEQYF
length: 17; size: .; J: TRBJ2-7; D: TRBD1; V: TRBV5-1; DNA: TGCGCCAGCAGCTCCCGACCGGGACAGGGGCAATCCTACGAGCAGTACTTC; CDR3: CASSSRPGQGQSYEQYF
length: 16; size: .; J: TRBJ2-5; D: .; V: TRBV7-8; DNA: TGTGCCAGCAGCCCCGGCATTGGCGGCCGGGTGGAGACCCAGTACTTC; CDR3: CASSPGIGGRVETQYF
length: 13; size: few; J: TRBJ1-2; D: .; V: TRBV5-4; DNA: TGTGCCAGCAGCTTGATAGCAAACTATGGCTACACCTTC; CDR3: CASSLIANYGYTF
length: 16; size: .; J: TRBJ1-4; D: .; V: TRBV5-1; DNA: TGCGCCAGCAGCGCGAGACAGGTTTGGGGCGAGGAAAAACTGTTTTTT; CDR3: CASSARQVWGEEKLFF
length: 13; size: .; J: TRBJ1-1; D: TRBD1; V: TRBV6-6; DNA: TGTGCCAGCAGTGCTGTAGGACAGGGTGAAGCTTTCTTT; CDR3: CASSAVGQGEAFF
length: 15; size: once; J: TRBJ2-3; D: .; V: TRBV5-6; DNA: TGTGCCAGCAGCTTGGACGGGGGTAGCACAGATACGCAGTATTTT; CDR3: CASSLDGGSTDTQYF
length: 15; size: few; J: TRBJ1-3; D: .; V: TRBV15; DNA: TGTGCCACCAGCAGAGGGCCAAGCGGGGGAAACACCATATATTTT; CDR3: CATSRGPSGGNTIYF
length: 16; size: .; J: TRBJ2-1; D: TRBD1; V: TRBV5-1; DNA: TGCGCCAGCAGCCCGGCAGGACAGGGGGCTCGAAATGAGCAGTTCTTC; CDR3: CASSPAGQGARNEQFF
length: 15; size: .; J: TRBJ1-1; D: .; V: TRBV5-6; DNA: TGTGCCAGCAGCCCGGACGGGGGGGAGAACACTGAAGCTTTCTTT; CDR3: CASSPDGGENTEAFF